The source of this TCR beta chain is a study of blood T cells in healthy people across ages. Findings of the study overall: Unsorted PBMCs prevented conclusive naive versus antigen-experienced comparison.

This clonotype was recorded a few times. Its specificity is not known. Using a J-beta primer mix together with a sample-barcoded 5' primer, a second PCR was run for roughly 7 to 12 cycles. No fewer than 3 million CDR3-containing paired-end reads came from each sample. TCRdb re-called the 5' RACE reads through MiXCR, storing one row per CDR3 protein. The repertoire holds roughly 1.6 million distinct CDR3 sequences, with almost 35% as singletons. The CDR3 extends over 18 amino acids. The V gene's germline CDR1 is SGHDN and CDR2 FVKESK. Trimming took off 0 bases at V and 3 bases at J, with 19 bases between the two ends. Healthy individuals of Caucasian origin from Russia, aged roughly 6 to 90, served as donors. Each sample gave at least 7 million isolated PBMCs.

Sequenced sample: blood. The chain recombines TRBV14 with TRBJ2-3; D uncertain. The receptor was derived from a woman aged 30 to 39 in good health. CDR3 nucleotides: TGTGCCAGCAGCCAAGAACAATATTGGGCATCGAGTACAGATACGCAGTATTTT. Translated, it gives CASSQEQYWASSTDTQYF.